Listed below are T cell receptor beta chains from one sample, sequenced in a study of blood T cell repertoires in COVID-19. Assay: immunoSEQ multiplex PCR; the TCRdb copy retains only in-frame clones and omits some. The sample yields a few hundred thousand clones, 70% to 90% seen once. Sequenced input: PBMCs or T cells enriched from blood (not recorded which). The source is a woman aged 25-40 years who had recovered from COVID-19. Both conserved end residues are part of each CDR3. D genes are given only for firm matches. Size is omitted from some rows. Given values are once, few, many or a class for expanded clones.

d_call j_call v_call clone_size cdr3_aa cdr3_nt
TRBD1 TRBJ1-2 TRBV6-5 few CASSRTGESSGYTF TGTGCCAGCAGTCGGACAGGGGAAAGTAGTGGCTACACCTTC
TRBD1 TRBJ1-1 TRBV2 - CASIPTGGAYTEAFF TGTGCCAGCATTCCGACAGGGGGCGCGTACACTGAAGCTTTCTTT
TRBD1 TRBJ1-4 TRBV30 - CAWSSPDRGWKLFF TGTGCCTGGAGTTCCCCGGACAGGGGTTGGAAACTGTTTTTT
TRBD2 TRBJ2-1 TRBV5-4 once CASSWGLGEQFF TGTGCCAGCAGCTGGGGACTAGGAGAGCAGTTCTTC
TRBD1 TRBJ2-7 TRBV6-2/TRBV6-3 - CASSYLRFRTGTYEQYF TGTGCCAGCAGTTACCTGAGATTCAGGACAGGGACCTACGAGCAGTACTTC
- TRBJ1-5 TRBV5-5 - CASSSTEFGQPQHF TGTGCCAGCAGCTCGACAGAGTTCGGTCAGCCCCAGCATTTT
- TRBJ1-2 TRBV19 - CASSAQASNYGYTF TGTGCCAGTAGTGCCCAGGCCAGCAACTATGGCTACACCTTC
- TRBJ2-2 TRBV19 - CASLYYDTGELFF TGTGCCAGTCTCTATTACGACACCGGGGAGCTGTTTTTT
- TRBJ2-7 TRBV27 - CASSTPSRSSYEQYF TGTGCCAGCAGTACCCCCTCGCGGTCCTCCTACGAGCAGTACTTC
- TRBJ1-1 TRBV25-1 - CASRGWGLNTEAFF TGTGCCAGCAGGGGGTGGGGCCTGAACACTGAAGCTTTCTTT
- TRBJ1-2 TRBV4-2 - CASSQVGGADNYGYTF TGTGCCAGCAGCCAAGTTGGGGGCGCGGATAACTATGGCTACACCTTC
- TRBJ1-3 TRBV29-1 - CSVSAGNTIYF TGCAGCGTAAGCGCTGGAAACACCATATATTTT
- TRBJ2-3 TRBV10-3 - CAISESARVDTQYF TGTGCCATCAGTGAGTCCGCCCGCGTAGATACGCAGTATTTT
- TRBJ1-2 TRBV6-5 many CASRQKGDYYGYTF TGTGCCAGCAGACAGAAGGGGGATTACTATGGCTACACCTTC
- TRBJ2-2 TRBV18 - CASSGTTVGTGELFF TGTGCCAGCTCAGGGACAACGGTTGGGACCGGGGAGCTGTTTTTT